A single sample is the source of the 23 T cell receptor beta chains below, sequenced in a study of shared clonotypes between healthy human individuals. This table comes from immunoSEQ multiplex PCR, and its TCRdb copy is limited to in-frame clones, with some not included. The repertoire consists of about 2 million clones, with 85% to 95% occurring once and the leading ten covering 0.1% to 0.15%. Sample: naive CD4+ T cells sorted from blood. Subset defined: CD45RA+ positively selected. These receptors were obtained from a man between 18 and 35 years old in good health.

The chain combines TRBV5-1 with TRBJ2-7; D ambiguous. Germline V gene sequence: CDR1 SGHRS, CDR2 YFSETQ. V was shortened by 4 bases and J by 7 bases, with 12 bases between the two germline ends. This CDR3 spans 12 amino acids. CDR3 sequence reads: CASSKTNNEQYF. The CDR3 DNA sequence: TGCGCCAGCAGCAAGACGAATAATGAGCAGTACTTC.

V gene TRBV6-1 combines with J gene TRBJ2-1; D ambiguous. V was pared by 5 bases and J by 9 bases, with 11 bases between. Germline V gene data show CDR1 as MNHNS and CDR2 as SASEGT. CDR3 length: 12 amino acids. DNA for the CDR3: TGTGCCAGCAGTATTAGCTATCGTGAGCAGTTCTTC. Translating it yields CASSISYREQFF.

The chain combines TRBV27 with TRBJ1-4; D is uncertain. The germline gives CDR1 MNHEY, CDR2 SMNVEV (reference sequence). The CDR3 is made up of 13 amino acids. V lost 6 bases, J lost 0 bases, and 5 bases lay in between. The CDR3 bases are TGTGCCAGCAGGCGTACAACTAATGAAAAACTGTTTTTT. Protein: CASRRTTNEKLFF.

The CDR3: CASSHPDRGGRETQYF. CDR3 DNA: TGCGCCAGCAGCCATCCGGACAGGGGTGGTCGGGAGACCCAGTACTTC. The chain uses TRBV4-1 and TRBJ2-5, with 9 bases lining up with TRBD1. This CDR3 is 16 amino acids long. CDR1 MGHRA and CDR2 YSYEKL come from the germline V gene. V trimming: 3 bases; J trimming: 5 bases; junction bases outside the gene matches: 10.

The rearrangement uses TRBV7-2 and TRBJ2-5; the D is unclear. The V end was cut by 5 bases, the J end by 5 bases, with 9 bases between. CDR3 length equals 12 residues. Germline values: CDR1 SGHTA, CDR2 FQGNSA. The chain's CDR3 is CASSARFETQYF. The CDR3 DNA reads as TGTGCCAGCAGCGCCCGGTTCGAGACCCAGTACTTC.

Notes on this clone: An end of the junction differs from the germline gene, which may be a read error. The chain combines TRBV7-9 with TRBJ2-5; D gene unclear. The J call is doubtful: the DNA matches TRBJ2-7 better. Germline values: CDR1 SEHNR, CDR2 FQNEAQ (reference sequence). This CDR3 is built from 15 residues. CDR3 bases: TGTGCAAGCAGCTTAGTCCATGTTGGGCAGCTCGAGCAGTACTTC. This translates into CASSLVHVGQLEQYF.

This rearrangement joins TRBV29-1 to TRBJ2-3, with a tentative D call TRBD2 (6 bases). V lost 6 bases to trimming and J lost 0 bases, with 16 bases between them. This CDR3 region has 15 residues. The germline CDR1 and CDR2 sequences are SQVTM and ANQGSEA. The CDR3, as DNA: TGCAGCGTCCGCGGAGGGGCGGAAAGCACAGATACGCAGTATTTT. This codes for CSVRGGAESTDTQYF.

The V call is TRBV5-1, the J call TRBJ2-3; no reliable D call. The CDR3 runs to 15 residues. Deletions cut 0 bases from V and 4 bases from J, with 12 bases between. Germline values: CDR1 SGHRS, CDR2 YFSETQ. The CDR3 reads CASSLVATSADTQYF. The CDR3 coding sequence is TGCGCCAGCAGCTTGGTGGCTACCTCCGCAGATACGCAGTATTTT.

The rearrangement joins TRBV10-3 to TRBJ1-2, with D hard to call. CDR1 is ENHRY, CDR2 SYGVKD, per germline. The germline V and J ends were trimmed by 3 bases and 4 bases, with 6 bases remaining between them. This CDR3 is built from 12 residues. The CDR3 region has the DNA TGTGCCATCAGTGACAGTCTCTATGGCTACACCTTC. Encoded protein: CAISDSLYGYTF.

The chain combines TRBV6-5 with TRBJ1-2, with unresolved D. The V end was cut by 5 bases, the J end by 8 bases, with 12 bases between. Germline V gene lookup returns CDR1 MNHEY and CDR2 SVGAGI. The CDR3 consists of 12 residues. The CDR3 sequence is CASSQPIGGYTF. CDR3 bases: TGTGCCAGCAGTCAGCCCATCGGGGGCTACACCTTC.

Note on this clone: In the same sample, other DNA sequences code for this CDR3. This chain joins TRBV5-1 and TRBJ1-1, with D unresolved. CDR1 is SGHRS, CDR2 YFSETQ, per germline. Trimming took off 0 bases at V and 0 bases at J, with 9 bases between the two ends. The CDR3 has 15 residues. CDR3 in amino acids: CASSLGSGLNTEAFF. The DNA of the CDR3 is TGCGCCAGCAGCTTGGGGAGCGGGTTGAACACTGAAGCTTTCTTT.

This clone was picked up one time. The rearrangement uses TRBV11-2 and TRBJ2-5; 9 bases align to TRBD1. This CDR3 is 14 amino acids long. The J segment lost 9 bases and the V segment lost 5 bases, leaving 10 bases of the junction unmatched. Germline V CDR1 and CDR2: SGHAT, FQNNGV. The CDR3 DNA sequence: TGTGCCAGCAGCCTACAGGGGGCGGAGGGGGCCCAGTACTTC. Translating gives CASSLQGAEGAQYF.

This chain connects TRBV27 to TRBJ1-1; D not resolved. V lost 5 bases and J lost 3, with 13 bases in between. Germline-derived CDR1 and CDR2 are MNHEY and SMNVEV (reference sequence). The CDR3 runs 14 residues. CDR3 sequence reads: CASSPRWVDTEAFF. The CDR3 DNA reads TGTGCCAGCAGTCCGAGGTGGGTTGACACTGAAGCTTTCTTT.

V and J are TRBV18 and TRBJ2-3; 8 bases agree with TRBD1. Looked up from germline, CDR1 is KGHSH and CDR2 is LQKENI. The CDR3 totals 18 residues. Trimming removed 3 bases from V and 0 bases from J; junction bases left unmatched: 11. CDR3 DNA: TGTGCCAGCTCACCCCCGGGACAGGTTGTCTCTAGCACAGATACGCAGTATTTT. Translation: CASSPPGQVVSSTDTQYF.

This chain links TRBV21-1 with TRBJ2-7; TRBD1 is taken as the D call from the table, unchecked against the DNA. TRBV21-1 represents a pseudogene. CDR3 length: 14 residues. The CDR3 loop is CASSPGKGSYEQYF. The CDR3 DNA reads TGTGCCAGCAGCCCAGGGAAGGGAAGCTACGAGCAGTACTTC.

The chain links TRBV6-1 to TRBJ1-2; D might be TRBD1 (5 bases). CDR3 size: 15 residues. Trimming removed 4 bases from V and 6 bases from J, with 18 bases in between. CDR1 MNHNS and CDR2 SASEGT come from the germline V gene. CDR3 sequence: CASSVQGSVGDGYTF. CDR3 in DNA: TGTGCCAGCAGTGTCCAGGGTTCGGTCGGGGATGGCTACACCTTC.

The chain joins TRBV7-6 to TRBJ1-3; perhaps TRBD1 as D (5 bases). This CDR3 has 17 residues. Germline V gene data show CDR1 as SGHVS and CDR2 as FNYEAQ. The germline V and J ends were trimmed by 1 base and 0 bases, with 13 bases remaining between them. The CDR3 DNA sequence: TGTGCCAGCAGCTTAGGGGAGGGACGGTCCTCTGGAAACACCATATATTTT. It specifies CASSLGEGRSSGNTIYF. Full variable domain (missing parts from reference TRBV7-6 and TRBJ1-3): GAGVSQSPRYKVTKRGQDVALRCDPISGHVSLYWYRQALGQGPEFLTYFNYEAQQDKSGLPNDRFSAERPEGSISTLTIQRTEQRDSAMYRCASSLGEGRSSGNTIYFGEGSWLTVV.

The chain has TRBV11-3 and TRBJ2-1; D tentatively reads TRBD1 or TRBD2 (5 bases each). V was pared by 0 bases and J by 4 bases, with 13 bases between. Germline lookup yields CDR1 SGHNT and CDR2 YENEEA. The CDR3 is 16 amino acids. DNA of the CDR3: TGTGCCAGCAGCTTAGATGCGAGGGGCTTGTACAATGAGCAGTTCTTC. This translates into CASSLDARGLYNEQFF.

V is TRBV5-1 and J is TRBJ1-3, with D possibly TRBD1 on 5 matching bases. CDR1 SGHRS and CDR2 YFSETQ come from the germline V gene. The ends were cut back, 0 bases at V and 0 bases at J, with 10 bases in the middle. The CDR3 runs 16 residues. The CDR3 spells CASSLERGPSGNTIYF. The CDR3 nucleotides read TGCGCCAGCAGCTTGGAACGGGGCCCCTCTGGAAACACCATATATTTT.

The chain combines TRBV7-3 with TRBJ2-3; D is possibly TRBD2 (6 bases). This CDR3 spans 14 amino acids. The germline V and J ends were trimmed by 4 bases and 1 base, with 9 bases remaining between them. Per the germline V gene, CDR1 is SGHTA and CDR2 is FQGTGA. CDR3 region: CASSWGGGTDTQYF. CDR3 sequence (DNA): TGTGCCAGCAGCTGGGGCGGGGGCACAGATACGCAGTATTTT. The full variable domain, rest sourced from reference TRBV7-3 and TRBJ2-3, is GAGVSQTPSNKVTEKGKYVELRCDPISGHTALYWYRQSLGQGPEFLIYFQGTGAADDSGLPNDRFFAVRPEGSVSTLKIQRTERGDSAVYLCASSWGGGTDTQYFGPGTRLTVL.

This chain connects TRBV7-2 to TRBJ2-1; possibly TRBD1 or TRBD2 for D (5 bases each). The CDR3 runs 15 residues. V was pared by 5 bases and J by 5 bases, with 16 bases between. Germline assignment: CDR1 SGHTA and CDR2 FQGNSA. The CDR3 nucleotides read TGTGCCAGCAGCGAGGCGAGGGGCAGAAACAATGAGCAGTTCTTC. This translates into CASSEARGRNNEQFF.

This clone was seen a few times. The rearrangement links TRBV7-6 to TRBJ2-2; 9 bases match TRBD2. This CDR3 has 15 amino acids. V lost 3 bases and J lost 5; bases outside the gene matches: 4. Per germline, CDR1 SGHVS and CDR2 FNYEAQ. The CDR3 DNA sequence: TGTGCCAGCAGCTTGCGGCTAGCGGGAACCGGGGAGCTGTTTTTT. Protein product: CASSLRLAGTGELFF.

CDR3 residues: CASSMGLNTEAFF. The CDR3 DNA follows: TGTGCCAGTAGTATGGGACTGAACACTGAAGCTTTCTTT. The chain is built from TRBV19 and TRBJ1-1; a weak D match, TRBD1 (5 bases). CDR1 and CDR2 (germline): LNHDA, SQIVND (reference sequence). The germline V and J ends were trimmed by 3 bases and 0 bases, with 5 bases remaining between them. This CDR3 comprises 13 residues.